These 13 T cell receptor beta chains share one sample of origin, sequenced in a study of CD8 T cells in ankylosing spondylitis. TCRdb analysed the 5' RACE reads with MiXCR anew, one entry per CDR3 protein. The table records around 450,000 distinct CDR3 sequences, 25% to 30% of them present only once. The study, taken as a whole, reports: A TCR beta motif of eight or nine highly homologous variants seemed to mark ankylosing spondylitis blood.

These TCRs' antigens remain unknown. Sequencing was carried out using blood, either unsorted or a sorted T cell fraction (not recorded which). The receptors stem from a male donor with ankylosing spondylitis.

The chain links TRBV5-1 to TRBJ1-6, with D perhaps matching TRBD1 (5 bases). The CDR3 loop spans 16 amino acids. V was pared by 2 bases and J by 5 bases, with 14 bases between. Germline CDR1 and CDR2: SGHRS and YFSETQ. The CDR3 sequence: CASSFGQLDNNSPLHF. CDR3 sequence (DNA): TGCGCCAGCAGCTTTGGACAACTGGATAATAATTCACCCCTCCACTTT.

This clonotype was observed a few times. V is TRBV10-2 and J is TRBJ2-1; 7 bases fit TRBD2. Germline V lookup: CDR1 WSHSY, CDR2 SAAADI. This CDR3 is built from 15 residues. The junction had 9 bases not matched to a gene; V was cut back by 6 bases and J by 4 bases. The DNA for the CDR3 is TGCGCCAGCAGCCCGACTAGCTTAGAGTACAATGAGCAGTTCTTC. Encoded protein: CASSPTSLEYNEQFF.

This clonotype was detected only a few times. This sequence joins TRBV7-9 and TRBJ1-2, with D hard to call. The ends were cut back, 7 bases at V and 7 bases at J, with 10 bases in the middle. The germline gives CDR1 SEHNR, CDR2 FQNEAQ (reference sequence). This CDR3 contains 11 residues. As DNA, the CDR3 is TGTGCCAGCACAATCGAGGGTGGCTACACCTTC. It yields the protein CASTIEGGYTF.

The gene calls are TRBV20-1 and TRBJ2-2; 11 bases align to TRBD2. Germline-derived CDR1 and CDR2 are DFQATT and SNEGSKA (reference sequence). The CDR3 sequence is 17 residues long. V dropped 5 bases and J dropped 1; count of bases not matched to a gene: 9. CDR3 nucleotides: TGCAGTGCTGGACCGCGGGGGACTAGCGGGAACACCGGGGAGCTGTTTTTT. Protein sequence: CSAGPRGTSGNTGELFF.

V usage is TRBV11-3 and J usage is TRBJ1-1; D may be TRBD1 (5 bases). The CDR3 runs 15 residues. Germline lookup yields CDR1 SGHNT and CDR2 YENEEA. With 5 bases removed from V and 3 bases from J, the gap between germline ends came to 16 bases. CDR3 DNA sequence: TGTGCCAGCAGCCCCGTTGGAGGGGTGGACACTGAAGCTTTCTTT. Its translation is CASSPVGGVDTEAFF.

Only a few counts were recorded for this clonotype. The J gene is TRBJ2-1, the V gene TRBV7-9; TRBD2 matches at 12 bases. CDR1 is SEHNR and CDR2 is FQNEAQ in the germline V gene (reference sequence). This CDR3 has 16 residues. V lost 2 bases, J lost 3 bases, and 2 bases stayed unmatched. The CDR3 loop reads CASSLRTSGNYNEQFF. The CDR3 nucleotides read TGTGCCAGCAGCTTACGGACTAGCGGGAACTACAATGAGCAGTTCTTC.

This clonotype was counted only a few times. The rearrangement links TRBV20-1 to TRBJ2-5; D may match TRBD1 or TRBD2 (7 bases each). The CDR3 is 13 amino acids. V was trimmed by 6 bases and J by 4 bases, leaving 15 bases between them. CDR1 and CDR2 (germline): DFQATT, SNEGSKA (reference sequence). CDR3 in DNA: TGCAGTGCCCCAGGGGGGGCGGGAGAGACCCAGTACTTC. The encoded protein is CSAPGGAGETQYF.

This clonotype was picked up a small number of times. V and J are TRBV9 and TRBJ2-1; 11 bases fit TRBD2. V shed 4 bases and J 5 bases; nucleotides not matched to a gene: 8. The CDR3 extends over 16 amino acids. CDR1 is SGDLS and CDR2 is YYNGEE in the germline V gene. Here the CDR3 reads CASSLGLAGVNNEQFF. CDR3 nucleotides: TGTGCCAGCAGCTTAGGACTAGCGGGCGTCAACAATGAGCAGTTCTTC.

This clonotype was seen just once. The CDR3 nucleotides are TGTGCCAGCAGTTCCGACAGGGGGAAGACTAATGAAAAACTGTTTTTT. Encoded protein: CASSSDRGKTNEKLFF. This rearrangement joins TRBV7-9 to TRBJ1-4, with 9 bases identical to TRBD1. Germline assignment: CDR1 SEHNR and CDR2 FQNEAQ (reference sequence). J lost 2 bases, V lost 6 bases, and 7 bases had no gene match. The CDR3 runs 16 residues.

This CDR3 is CASRRGGSPNEKLFF. CDR3 DNA sequence: TGTGCCAGCAGGCGAGGGGGCTCTCCTAATGAAAAACTGTTTTTT. The rearrangement uses TRBV11-3 and TRBJ1-4, with 7 bases that match TRBD1. J lost 3 bases, V lost 6 bases, and 7 bases had no gene match. The CDR3 totals 15 residues. CDR1 and CDR2 from the germline V gene are SGHNT and YENEEA.

This clonotype was picked up a small number of times. The DNA for the CDR3 is TGCAGTGCTAGAGACCCGACAAGGAACTCCTACGAGCAGTACTTC. Translating gives CSARDPTRNSYEQYF. The V and J genes are TRBV20-1 and TRBJ2-7, with D uncertain. The CDR3 is 15 amino acids. Trimming shortened V by 0 bases and J by 0 bases, and 12 bases separated the two germline ends. CDR1 and CDR2 (germline): DFQATT, SNEGSKA (reference sequence).

The rearrangement links TRBV5-6 to TRBJ2-2; 8 nucleotides align to TRBD2. J was trimmed by 5 bases and V by 3 bases; bases with no gene match: 6. This CDR3 has 15 residues. CDR1 is SGHDT and CDR2 is YYEEEE in the germline V gene. CDR3 nucleotides: TGTGCCAGCAGCTCCGTAGCGGGACGGACCGGGGAGCTGTTTTTT. Translation: CASSSVAGRTGELFF. Supplemented by reference TRBV5-6 and TRBJ2-2, the full variable domain reads DAGVTQSPTHLIKTRGQQVTLRCSPKSGHDTVSWYQQALGQGPQFIFQYYEEEERQRGNFPDRFSGHQFPNYSSELNVNALLLGDSALYLCASSSVAGRTGELFFGEGSRLTVL.

This clonotype was recorded a few times. The chain has TRBV4-2 and TRBJ2-1; D call uncertain. The length of the CDR3 is 19 residues. Germline loops: CDR1 LGHNA, CDR2 YNFKEQ. V was clipped by 0 bases and J by 0 bases, with 18 bases between them. DNA of the CDR3: TGTGCCAGCAGCCAAGATACGGACCCCGAAGTTAGCTCCTACAATGAGCAGTTCTTC. Translation: CASSQDTDPEVSSYNEQFF.